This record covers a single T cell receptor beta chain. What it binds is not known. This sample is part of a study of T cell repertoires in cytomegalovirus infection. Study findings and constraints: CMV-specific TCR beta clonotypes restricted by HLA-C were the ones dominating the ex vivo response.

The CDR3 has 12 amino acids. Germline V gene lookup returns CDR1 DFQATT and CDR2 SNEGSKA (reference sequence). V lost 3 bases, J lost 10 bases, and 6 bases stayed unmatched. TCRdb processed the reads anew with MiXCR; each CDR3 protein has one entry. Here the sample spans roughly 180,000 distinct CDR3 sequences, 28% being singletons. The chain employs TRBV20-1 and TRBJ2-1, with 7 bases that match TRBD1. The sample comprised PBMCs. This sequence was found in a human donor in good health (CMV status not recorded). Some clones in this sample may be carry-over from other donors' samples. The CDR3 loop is CSARRGGQEQFF. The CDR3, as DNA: TGCAGTGCTAGGAGAGGGGGCCAGGAGCAGTTCTTC.